Below are 15 T cell receptor beta chains sequenced from a single sample in a study of blood T cell repertoires in COVID-19. Here immunoSEQ multiplex PCR was the method, and the copy in TCRdb shows in-frame clones only, minus some. The repertoire holds about 350,000 clones, with approximately 91% as singletons. Material: PBMCs or T cells enriched from blood (not recorded which). The receptor set was obtained from a woman in her 30s who had been exposed to COVID-19.

The chain links TRBV10-1 to TRBJ1-1, with 7 nucleotides matching TRBD1. J lost 4 bases, V lost 3 bases, and 11 bases had no gene match. CDR1 is WNHNN, CDR2 SYGVQD, per germline (reference sequence). The CDR3 runs 16 residues. CDR3 bases: TGCGCCAGCAGTGAAGGCAGGGGGTCGTGGAGCACTGAAGCTTTCTTT. Translated: CASSEGRGSWSTEAFF.

This clone was counted a single time. The chain uses TRBV9 and TRBJ1-3; no definite D call. This CDR3 contains 12 residues. The germline CDR1 and CDR2 sequences are SGDLS and YYNGEE. Trimming left V 4 bases short and J 11 bases short, with 13 bases between. CDR3 sequence: CASSPEGVPIYF. The CDR3 coding sequence is TGTGCCAGCAGCCCCGAGGGTGTCCCCATATATTTT.

The V gene is TRBV28, the J gene TRBJ2-5, with TRBD2 matching 7 bases. From germline, CDR1 is MDHEN and CDR2 SYDVKM. With V trimmed by 4 bases and J by 4 bases, 6 bases remained unmatched. The CDR3 sequence is 14 residues long. The CDR3 region is CASSWLAGGETQYF. DNA for the CDR3: TGTGCCAGCAGTTGGTTAGCGGGTGGAGAGACCCAGTACTTC. Variable domain in full (rest from reference TRBV28 and TRBJ2-5): DVKVTQSSRYLVKRTGEKVFLECVQDMDHENMFWYRQDPGLGLRLIYFSYDVKMKEKGDIPEGYSVSREKKERFSLILESASTNQTSMYLCASSWLAGGETQYFGPGTRLLVL.

The chain recombines TRBV29-1 with TRBJ1-4, with D hard to call. The CDR3 spans 10 residues. Trimming took off 7 bases at V and 6 bases at J, with 6 bases between the two ends. CDR1 is SQVTM and CDR2 is ANQGSEA in the germline V gene. The CDR3 reads CSAGDEKLFF. CDR3 in DNA: TGCAGCGCCGGGGATGAAAAACTGTTTTTT. Supplemented by reference TRBV29-1 and TRBJ1-4, the full variable domain reads SAVISQKPSRDICQRGTSLTIQCQVDSQVTMMFWYRQQPGQSLTLIATANQGSEATYESGFVIDKFPISRPNLTFSTLTVSNMSPEDSSIYLCSAGDEKLFFGSGTQLSVL.

The CDR3 nucleotides read TGCGCCAGCAGCTTGGCCGGGGGAGCCGGAGGGAGCACCGGGGAGCTGTTTTTT. It encodes CASSLAGGAGGSTGELFF. The rearrangement links TRBV5-1 to TRBJ2-2; D perhaps matches TRBD2 (6 bases). In germline, CDR1 is SGHRS, CDR2 YFSETQ. The V and J ends lost 0 bases and 4 bases respectively, with 19 bases between them. There are 18 residues in the CDR3.

The chain carries TRBV30 and TRBJ1-5; the D is unclear. This CDR3 is 13 amino acids long. Between the trimmed V and J ends, which lost 5 bases and 2 bases, there was a span of 10 bases. Germline V gene sequence: CDR1 GTSNPN, CDR2 SVGIG (reference sequence). This chain's CDR3 is CAWGSVGNQPQHF. CDR3 nucleotides: TGTGCCTGGGGGAGCGTCGGCAATCAGCCCCAGCATTTT.

This rearrangement joins TRBV5-6 to TRBJ2-7, with 11 positions matching TRBD2. This CDR3 comprises 17 residues. With V trimmed by 1 base and J by 2 bases, 8 bases remained unmatched. Germline V gene lookup returns CDR1 SGHDT and CDR2 YYEEEE. For the CDR3, the DNA is TGTGCCAGCAGCTTGTGGTTTGGACTAGCGGGCGCCTACGAGCAGTACTTC. Residues: CASSLWFGLAGAYEQYF.

The rearrangement joins TRBV7-8 to TRBJ1-1; unclear D gene. The germline V gene encodes CDR1 SGHVS and CDR2 FQNEAQ. V was pared by 1 base and J by 0 bases, with 9 bases between. CDR3 length: 15 residues. The CDR3 DNA reads TGTGCCAGCAGCTTAGTCGGAGGATTGAACACTGAAGCTTTCTTT. Residues: CASSLVGGLNTEAFF.

The V and J genes are TRBV25-1 and TRBJ2-1; weak D call: TRBD1 (6 bases). Deletions cut 5 bases from V and 2 bases from J, with 19 bases between. Germline V CDR1 and CDR2: MGHDK, SYGVNS. CDR3 length: 17 residues. CDR3 sequence reads: CASSQNSGVTPYNEQFF. The CDR3, as DNA: TGTGCCAGCAGTCAAAATTCAGGGGTTACACCCTACAATGAGCAGTTCTTC.

The chain joins TRBV7-9 to TRBJ2-5; a weak D match, TRBD1 (6 bases). V gave up 7 bases and J gave up 0 bases, with 18 bases separating them. Looked up from germline, CDR1 is SEHNR and CDR2 is FQNEAQ (reference sequence). This CDR3 has 16 amino acids. DNA for the CDR3: TGTGCCAGCAAACAACAGGGTTTTTCGTACCAAGAGACCCAGTACTTC. Translating gives CASKQQGFSYQETQYF.

The V and J genes are TRBV5-1 and TRBJ2-2; 11 bases map to TRBD1. This CDR3 spans 15 amino acids. Trimming at V came to 6 bases and at J to 6 bases, leaving 7 bases not matched to a gene. The germline V gene encodes CDR1 SGHRS and CDR2 YFSETQ. The CDR3 DNA reads as TGCGCCAGCACCCCAGGACAGGGGGCACCCGGGGAGCTGTTTTTT. This translates into CASTPGQGAPGELFF.

This clone has only one observation. The chain recombines TRBV11-2 with TRBJ2-7; 7 nucleotides match TRBD1. J gave up 4 bases and V 5 bases, and 11 bases lay outside the gene matches. Germline V lookup: CDR1 SGHAT, CDR2 FQNNGV. The CDR3 consists of 15 residues. The CDR3 coding sequence is TGTGCCAGCAGCGCCCACGGTGCAGGGGGTTACGAGCAGTACTTC. Encoded protein: CASSAHGAGGYEQYF.

The chain couples TRBV7-8 to TRBJ1-5, with a possible D match to TRBD1 (5 bases). The CDR3 runs to 14 residues. Looked up from germline, CDR1 is SGHVS and CDR2 is FQNEAQ. The germline V and J ends were trimmed by 3 bases and 3 bases, with 9 bases remaining between them. CDR3 in DNA: TGTGCCAGCAGCTTTAGGGGTTCCAATCAGCCCCAGCATTTT. Amino acid sequence: CASSFRGSNQPQHF.

The chain joins TRBV28 to TRBJ2-7; a possible D gene is TRBD2 (6 bases). Trimming shortened V by 5 bases and J by 6 bases, and 17 bases separated the two germline ends. The CDR3 is 14 amino acids. The V gene's germline CDR1 is MDHEN and CDR2 SYDVKM. DNA of the CDR3: TGTGCCAGCAGTCCCCTGGGACGGAGGGCCGAGCAGTACTTC. This gives the protein CASSPLGRRAEQYF.

The chain couples TRBV9 to TRBJ2-1, with 7 bases matching TRBD2. The CDR3 runs to 14 residues. CDR1 and CDR2 from the germline V gene are SGDLS and YYNGEE. Losses at the gene ends were 6 bases for V and 3 bases for J; bases not matched to a gene: 6. The CDR3 coding sequence is TGTGCCAGCACGGGGGGAGGGCTCTACAATGAGCAGTTCTTC. Its protein is CASTGGGLYNEQFF.